These 20 T cell receptor beta chains originate from one sample sequenced in a study of blood T cell repertoires in COVID-19. TCRdb's table, derived via immunoSEQ multiplex PCR, lists solely in-frame clones and lacks some. The repertoire holds 300,000 to 450,000 clones, with 88% as singletons. The sequenced sample consisted of PBMCs or T cells enriched from blood (not recorded which). These receptors were obtained from a woman aged 18-30 years who had recovered from COVID-19.

This sequence joins TRBV4-2 and TRBJ1-5; 8 positions agree with TRBD1. The ends lost 4 bases at V and 8 bases at J; junction bases unmatched: 7. Germline assignment: CDR1 LGHNA and CDR2 YNFKEQ. This CDR3 is 14 amino acids long. CDR3 protein: CASSPGTGREPQHF. The CDR3 coding sequence is TGTGCCAGCAGCCCCGGGACAGGTAGAGAGCCCCAGCATTTT.

The chain uses TRBV7-9 and TRBJ2-7; 7 nucleotides match TRBD1. The CDR3 runs 14 residues. Trimming took 5 bases from V and 2 from J; bases not matched to a gene: 6. CDR1 SEHNR and CDR2 FQNEAQ come from the germline V gene (reference sequence). CDR3 residues: CASSTSGQTYEQYF. CDR3 DNA sequence: TGTGCCAGCAGCACGTCGGGACAGACCTACGAGCAGTACTTC.

The chain couples TRBV19 to TRBJ1-5; TRBD1 matches at 9 bases. Germline CDR1 is LNHDA and CDR2 is SQIVND (reference sequence). This CDR3 region has 17 residues. V lost 5 bases to trimming and J lost 3 bases; unmatched junction nucleotides: 11. CDR3 nucleotides: TGTGCCAGTAGTCCCGGGACAGGGCCCATTGCCAATCAGCCCCAGCATTTT. This gives the protein CASSPGTGPIANQPQHF.

The chain carries TRBV5-5 and TRBJ1-2; 8 bases map to TRBD1. The CDR3 consists of 14 residues. Trimming at V came to 0 bases and at J to 5 bases, leaving 3 bases not matched to a gene. Germline V CDR1 and CDR2: SGHKS, YYEKEE (reference sequence). CDR3 sequence (DNA): TGTGCCAGCAGCTTGGGGGACAGGAATTATGGCTACACCTTC. Translated: CASSLGDRNYGYTF.

V gene TRBV11-2 combines with J gene TRBJ2-7, with D tentatively TRBD1 (6 bases). This CDR3 comprises 15 residues. In germline, CDR1 is SGHAT, CDR2 FQNNGV. V lost 5 bases to trimming and J lost 0 bases, with 14 bases between them. This chain's CDR3 is CASSRTGQNSYEQYF. Written as DNA, the CDR3 is TGTGCCAGCAGCCGAACGGGACAAAACTCCTACGAGCAGTACTTC. The full variable domain, completed using reference TRBV11-2 and TRBJ2-7, is EAGVAQSPRYKIIEKRQSVAFWCNPISGHATLYWYQQILGQGPKLLIQFQNNGVVDDSQLPKDRFSAERLKGVDSTLKIQPAKLEDSAVYLCASSRTGQNSYEQYFGPGTRLTVT.

The genes are TRBV7-2 and TRBJ1-1, with D perhaps TRBD1 (6 bases). Trimming removed 5 bases at V and 10 bases at J, with 23 bases between. This CDR3 is 15 amino acids long. The germline V gene has CDR1 SGHTA and CDR2 FQGNSA. CDR3 in amino acids: CASSPKGVRGNGAFF. CDR3 nucleotide sequence: TGTGCCAGCAGCCCCAAGGGGGTACGAGGCAATGGAGCTTTCTTT.

V gene TRBV2 combines with J gene TRBJ1-5, with unresolved D. This CDR3 comprises 13 residues. The germline V and J ends were trimmed by 6 bases and 4 bases, with 10 bases remaining between them. In germline, CDR1 is SNHLY, CDR2 FYNNEI. The chain's CDR3 is CASRPEANQPQHF. As DNA, the CDR3 is TGTGCCAGCAGGCCTGAGGCGAATCAGCCCCAGCATTTT. Complete variable domain (other parts from reference TRBV2 and TRBJ1-5): EPEVTQTPSHQVTQMGQEVILRCVPISNHLYFYWYRQILGQKVEFLVSFYNNEISEKSEIFDDQFSVERPDGSNFTLKIRSTKLEDSAMYFCASRPEANQPQHFGDGTRLSIL.

The gene calls are TRBV9 and TRBJ1-1, with a weak D call TRBD1 (6 bases). Deletions cut 0 bases from V and 0 bases from J, with 12 bases between. CDR1 is SGDLS and CDR2 is YYNGEE in the germline V gene. The CDR3 contains 16 residues. The CDR3 here is CASSVANGGLNTEAFF. Here the CDR3 DNA reads TGTGCCAGCAGCGTAGCAAACGGGGGGCTGAACACTGAAGCTTTCTTT. Variable domain in full (rest from reference TRBV9 and TRBJ1-1): DSGVTQTPKHLITATGQRVTLRCSPRSGDLSVYWYQQSLDQGLQFLIQYYNGEERAKGNILERFSAQQFPDLHSELNLSSLELGDSALYFCASSVANGGLNTEAFFGQGTRLTVV.

This chain connects TRBV5-4 to TRBJ2-7; a weak D match, TRBD2 (7 bases). From germline, CDR1 is SGHNT and CDR2 YYREEE (reference sequence). This CDR3 region has 15 residues. V was pared by 4 bases and J by 2 bases, with 16 bases between. The CDR3: CASSLEGEGTYEQYF. The CDR3 DNA reads as TGTGCCAGCAGCCTTGAGGGGGAGGGGACCTACGAGCAGTACTTC.

V and J are TRBV7-9 and TRBJ2-7; D remains unclear. CDR3 length: 16 amino acids. Germline CDR1 and CDR2: SEHNR and FQNEAQ (reference sequence). V lost 5 bases, J lost 0 bases, and 17 bases lay in between. This chain's CDR3 is CASSAPKIGVSYEQYF. In DNA form, the CDR3 reads TGTGCCAGCAGCGCGCCGAAGATCGGAGTCTCCTACGAGCAGTACTTC.

The V gene is TRBV14, the J gene TRBJ2-2; D gene unclear. The CDR3 is made up of 17 amino acids. V dropped 5 bases and J dropped 1 base, with 17 bases sitting between them. Germline-derived CDR1 and CDR2 are SGHDN and FVKESK. In nucleotides, the CDR3 is TGTGCCAGCAGCGCAAAGATCCAGAGACAGAACACCGGGGAGCTGTTTTTT. Translated, it gives CASSAKIQRQNTGELFF.

The chain carries TRBV11-2 and TRBJ1-2, with D maybe TRBD1 (6 bases). The V end lost 6 bases, the J end lost 4 bases, and 18 bases lay between the germline ends. Per germline, CDR1 SGHAT and CDR2 FQNNGV. CDR3 size: 15 residues. CDR3 amino acids: CASSSTSGHIYGYTF. The CDR3 DNA is TGTGCCAGCAGTTCTACCTCGGGACACATCTATGGCTACACCTTC.

This clone has a handful of counts. The chain combines TRBV4-1 with TRBJ1-5, with 11 bases identical to TRBD1. With V trimmed by 1 base and J by 5 bases, 4 bases remained unmatched. There are 16 residues in the CDR3. Germline CDR1 is MGHRA and CDR2 is YSYEKL. CDR3 loop: CASSQVLGQGDQPQHF. In nucleotides, the CDR3 is TGCGCCAGCAGCCAAGTCCTGGGACAGGGGGATCAGCCCCAGCATTTT.

The V gene is TRBV12-3 or TRBV12-4, the J gene TRBJ2-1, with D tentatively TRBD2 (6 bases). The CDR3 length is 13 residues. V shed 6 bases and J shed 4 bases, with 10 bases lying between them. CDR3 coding DNA: TGTGCCAGCAGGGGGGGAAGGTACAATGAGCAGTTCTTC. Its protein is CASRGGRYNEQFF.

The chain combines TRBV5-5 with TRBJ1-2; perhaps TRBD1 as D (5 bases). Germline-derived CDR1 and CDR2 are SGHKS and YYEKEE (reference sequence). The CDR3 loop spans 15 amino acids. V lost 0 bases and J lost 2, with 11 bases in between. CDR3 loop: CASSLAPRGNYGYTF. The CDR3 region has the DNA TGTGCCAGCAGCTTGGCCCCTCGGGGGAACTATGGCTACACCTTC. The full variable domain, with the rest looked up from reference TRBV5-5 and TRBJ1-2, is DAGVTQSPTHLIKTRGQQVTLRCSPISGHKSVSWYQQVLGQGPQFIFQYYEKEERGRGNFPDRFSARQFPNYSSELNVNALLLGDSALYLCASSLAPRGNYGYTFGSGTRLTVV.

The chain joins TRBV28 to TRBJ1-2; TRBD1 matches at 7 bases. CDR3 length equals 13 residues. Trimming took 8 bases from V and 5 from J; bases not matched to a gene: 8. Germline V gene data show CDR1 as MDHEN and CDR2 as SYDVKM. The CDR3 is CASLPTGKYGYTF. The CDR3 nucleotides are TGTGCCAGCCTCCCGACAGGGAAATATGGCTACACCTTC.

This sequence joins TRBV27 and TRBJ2-7, with D tentatively TRBD1 (5 bases). Germline V gene data show CDR1 as MNHEY and CDR2 as SMNVEV (reference sequence). With 6 bases removed from V and 5 bases from J, the gap between germline ends came to 14 bases. The CDR3 consists of 13 residues. The CDR3 protein is CASRIQGTHEQYF. In DNA, the CDR3 is TGTGCCAGCAGGATTCAGGGTACCCACGAGCAGTACTTC.

V is TRBV6-1 and J is TRBJ1-1; maybe TRBD1 (5 bases). Trimming pared 0 bases from V and 5 bases from J, leaving 10 bases between. This CDR3 has 14 amino acids. The germline V gene encodes CDR1 MNHNS and CDR2 SASEGT. CDR3 amino acids: CASSEAAGLTEAFF. For the CDR3, the DNA is TGTGCCAGCAGTGAAGCGGCAGGGCTTACTGAAGCTTTCTTT.

The chain employs TRBV6-5 and TRBJ1-1; D unclear. Trimming removed 7 bases at V and 5 bases at J, with 8 bases between. The CDR3 spans 11 residues. Germline loops: CDR1 MNHEY, CDR2 SVGAGI. CDR3 amino acids: CASMGRTEAFF. For the CDR3, the DNA is TGTGCCAGCATGGGGAGGACTGAAGCTTTCTTT.

The CDR3 nucleotides read TGTGCCAGCAGCTCCGATACAGCTGAGCAGTTCTTC. Translation: CASSSDTAEQFF. The rearrangement joins TRBV9 to TRBJ2-1; no clear D. CDR1 and CDR2 (germline): SGDLS, YYNGEE. The CDR3 spans 12 residues. V lost 4 bases to trimming and J lost 9 bases, with 11 bases between them.